The 20 T cell receptor beta chains below all came from one sample that was sequenced in a study of identical twins. TCRdb fed the 5' RACE reads into MiXCR, producing one record per CDR3 protein. Of 200,000 to 300,000 distinct CDR3 sequences detected, roughly a tenth appear once; the ten largest clones hold 9% to 10%. Input material: memory T cells sorted from blood. The origin of the receptors is a man aged 45-65 years in good health.

The V call is TRBV20-1, the J call TRBJ1-4, with 9 bases matching TRBD1. Per the germline V gene, CDR1 is DFQATT and CDR2 is SNEGSKA (reference sequence). There are 18 residues in the CDR3. V was pared by 6 bases and J by 0 bases, with 14 bases of the junction left unmatched. This CDR3 is CSAHTGTGRWATNEKLFF. The DNA of the CDR3 is TGCAGTGCGCATACCGGGACAGGGAGGTGGGCAACTAATGAAAAACTGTTTTTT.

This rearrangement joins TRBV6-2 or TRBV6-3 to TRBJ2-7; 13 bases match TRBD2. This CDR3 region has 18 residues. Germline lookup yields CDR1 MNHEY and CDR2 SVGEGT. After removal of 4 bases from V and 3 bases from J, the junction contained 12 bases not matched to a gene. The CDR3: CASSSLPGLAGERYEQYF. The CDR3 region has the DNA TGTGCCAGCAGTTCGCTCCCAGGACTAGCGGGAGAGCGCTACGAGCAGTACTTC.

This clonotype has ten or more counts. The rearrangement joins TRBV10-2 to TRBJ2-7; D is perhaps TRBD1 or TRBD2 (6 bases each). The CDR3 covers 14 residues. Per the germline V gene, CDR1 is WSHSY and CDR2 is SAAADI. V gave up 1 base and J gave up 2 bases, with 9 bases separating them. DNA of the CDR3: TGCGCCAGCAGTGAGTTGGGGGGCCCCTACGAGCAGTACTTC. Its protein product is CASSELGGPYEQYF.

This clonotype was seen only a few times. J is TRBJ1-5 and V is TRBV5-1; weak D call: TRBD1 (5 bases). Trimming took 4 bases from V and 5 from J, leaving 10 bases between them. CDR3 length equals 13 residues. The germline gives CDR1 SGHRS, CDR2 YFSETQ. Here the CDR3 reads CASSPGGDQPQHF. The CDR3 nucleotides read TGCGCCAGCAGCCCCGGGGGGGATCAGCCCCAGCATTTT.

This chain links TRBV7-2 with TRBJ2-1; perhaps D is TRBD1 or TRBD2 (5 bases each). Germline CDR1 reads SGHTA; CDR2 reads FQGNSA. V was cut by 3 bases and J by 6 bases, with 15 bases left in between. CDR3 length: 15 residues. The CDR3 region has the DNA TGTGCCAGCAGCTTCCTACTAGGGGTTGCCAATGAGCAGTTCTTC. Protein sequence: CASSFLLGVANEQFF.

The gene calls are TRBV19 and TRBJ2-2; possible D gene TRBD1, 5 bases. CDR3 length: 14 amino acids. Germline assignment: CDR1 LNHDA and CDR2 SQIVND (reference sequence). V dropped 6 bases and J dropped 5 bases, with 13 bases sitting between them. Here the CDR3 reads CASSPQGATGELFF. The DNA of the CDR3 is TGTGCCAGTAGCCCCCAAGGGGCGACCGGGGAGCTGTTTTTT.

The sample holds many counts of this clonotype. CDR3 nucleotides: TGTGCCAGCAGTACAGGGAACCCTGACGAGCAGTACTTC. The encoded protein is CASSTGNPDEQYF. J is TRBJ2-7 and V is TRBV12-3 or TRBV12-4, with a tentative D call TRBD1 (6 bases). The CDR3 runs to 13 residues. With 5 bases removed from V and 5 bases from J, the gap between germline ends came to 13 bases.

The sample holds many counts of this clonotype. The chain employs TRBV4-3 and TRBJ1-2; D unresolved. Germline V gene lookup returns CDR1 LGHNA and CDR2 YSLEER. The CDR3 runs 15 residues. V shed 0 bases and J shed 6 bases, with 14 bases lying between them. The CDR3 sequence is CASSQDHGRSDGYTF. CDR3 sequence (DNA): TGCGCCAGCAGCCAAGATCACGGCCGTTCTGATGGCTACACCTTC.

There are many counts of this clonotype. The chain links TRBV20-1 to TRBJ2-7; D gene ambiguous. V lost 4 bases to trimming and J lost 3 bases, with 10 bases between them. Germline assignment: CDR1 DFQATT and CDR2 SNEGSKA (reference sequence). The CDR3 runs 12 residues. In DNA form, the CDR3 reads TGCAGTGCTAACTGGGGAAACTACGAGCAGTACTTC. It specifies CSANWGNYEQYF.

In regard to this clonotype: Germline is not matched at one junction end, which may reflect a read error. The V and J genes are TRBV7-6 and TRBJ2-2; 14 bases map to TRBD2. The germline V gene encodes CDR1 SGHVS and CDR2 FNYEAQ. This CDR3 is 21 amino acids long. CDR3 in amino acids: CASSQLKPTSGRAGGTGGLFF. In DNA, the CDR3 is TGTGCCAGCAGCCAACTGAAGCCGACTAGCGGGAGGGCCGGTGGCACCGGGGGGCTGTTTTTT.

V gene TRBV5-1 combines with J gene TRBJ2-3; 8 bases align to TRBD2. Trimming took 0 bases from V and 4 from J; bases not matched to a gene: 7. Germline values: CDR1 SGHRS, CDR2 YFSETQ. The CDR3 is 16 residues long. In DNA form, the CDR3 reads TGCGCCAGCAGCTTGGCCAGGAGCGGGGGCTCAGATACGCAGTATTTT. This translates into CASSLARSGGSDTQYF.

This clonotype came up many times. This sequence joins TRBV20-1 and TRBJ2-1, with D tentatively TRBD1 or TRBD2 (6 bases each). CDR1 and CDR2 from the germline V gene are DFQATT and SNEGSKA (reference sequence). The CDR3 is 14 residues long. V lost 2 bases, J lost 10 bases, and 18 bases lay in between. CDR3 nucleotide sequence: TGCAGTGCTAGATACCGGACGGGGGCAGGGGAGCAGTTCTTC. Translated, it gives CSARYRTGAGEQFF.

V gene TRBV7-2 combines with J gene TRBJ1-1; D is undetermined. Between the trimmed V and J ends, which lost 1 base and 1 base, there was a span of 7 bases. Per germline, CDR1 SGHTA and CDR2 FQGNSA. CDR3 length: 14 residues. CDR3 nucleotide sequence: TGTGCCAGCAGCTTAGATGTGGGGAACACTGAAGCTTTCTTT. Translating it yields CASSLDVGNTEAFF.

The chain couples TRBV7-9 to TRBJ2-5; a possible D gene is TRBD2 (6 bases). Germline V lookup: CDR1 SEHNR, CDR2 FQNEAQ (reference sequence). The CDR3 contains 16 residues. V lost 2 bases to trimming and J lost 1 base, with 14 bases between them. The CDR3 protein is CASSLPRGSGQETQYF. CDR3 bases: TGTGCCAGCAGCTTACCCCGGGGTAGCGGCCAAGAGACCCAGTACTTC.

The genes are TRBV7-3 and TRBJ1-4; maybe TRBD1 (5 bases). CDR3 length: 13 residues. The germline CDR1 and CDR2 sequences are SGHTA and FQGTGA. V dropped 5 bases and J dropped 8 bases, with 12 bases sitting between them. The CDR3 loop reads CASSGGVGEKLFF. In DNA, the CDR3 is TGTGCCAGCAGCGGAGGGGTCGGGGAAAAACTGTTTTTT. The variable domain in full, with the rest retrieved from reference TRBV7-3 and TRBJ1-4, is GAGVSQTPSNKVTEKGKYVELRCDPISGHTALYWYRQSLGQGPEFLIYFQGTGAADDSGLPNDRFFAVRPEGSVSTLKIQRTERGDSAVYLCASSGGVGEKLFFGSGTQLSVL.

This clonotype has ten or more counts. CDR3 in amino acids: CASSPNRQIQYF. The CDR3 coding sequence is TGTGCCAGCAGCCCGAACCGACAGATCCAGTACTTC. This rearrangement joins TRBV7-2 to TRBJ2-4; D perhaps matches TRBD1 (5 bases). CDR3 length: 12 residues. The V and J ends lost 5 bases and 13 bases respectively, with 15 bases between them. Looked up from germline, CDR1 is SGHTA and CDR2 is FQGNSA.

The chain combines TRBV3-1 with TRBJ1-3; TRBD1 might be the D (5 bases). The CDR3 contains 15 residues. V was pared by 4 bases and J by 4 bases, with 14 bases between. The germline V gene has CDR1 LGHDT and CDR2 YNNKEL (reference sequence). The CDR3, as DNA: TGTGCCAGCAGCCGGGGGGGGTTCGGCGGAAACACCATATATTTT. Translating it yields CASSRGGFGGNTIYF.

The chain carries TRBV20-1 and TRBJ2-5; TRBD1 agrees at 8 bases. Germline V lookup: CDR1 DFQATT, CDR2 SNEGSKA (reference sequence). The CDR3 covers 14 residues. V lost 2 bases to trimming and J lost 5 bases; unmatched junction nucleotides: 7. CDR3 coding DNA: TGCAGTGCTAGAAAAGGGACAGGCGCCGAGACCCAGTACTTC. It yields the protein CSARKGTGAETQYF.

This clonotype has only a few counts. The genes are TRBV10-3 and TRBJ2-2; D is uncertain. The CDR3 sequence is 16 residues long. The germline V gene encodes CDR1 ENHRY and CDR2 SYGVKD. Trimming stripped 3 bases from V and 5 bases from J, with 16 bases between. The CDR3 spells CAISDGGKGLTGELFF. The CDR3 nucleotides read TGTGCCATCAGTGATGGTGGCAAGGGCCTGACCGGGGAGCTGTTTTTT.

This clonotype was observed a handful of times. The rearrangement joins TRBV5-1 to TRBJ2-3; 11 bases are a match to TRBD2. The CDR3 length is 18 residues. The germline V gene has CDR1 SGHRS and CDR2 YFSETQ. J was trimmed by 4 bases and V by 0 bases; bases with no gene match: 10. CDR3 coding DNA: TGCGCCAGCAGCTTGGGTTGGACTAGCGGGTGGGACGCAGATACGCAGTATTTT. Its translation is CASSLGWTSGWDADTQYF.